This T cell receptor beta chain stems from a study of blood T cell repertoires in COVID-19. V shed 3 bases and J 2 bases; nucleotides not matched to a gene: 3. The CDR3 is 14 residues long. Germline loops: CDR1 SGDLS, CDR2 YYNGEE. This clone was counted a few times. Original data processing: Reference gene primer amplification in the assay estimated nucleated cell counts. Assay used: immunoSEQ multiplex PCR; TCRdb lists only in-frame clones, some missing. D and trimming were read from the DNA, whereas the V and J calls and clone size are those reported in that table. The table records 200,000 to 250,000 clones, 80% to 90% of them present only once.

The receptor was isolated from a woman in her thirties or forties with acute COVID-19. V and J are TRBV9 and TRBJ1-2, with TRBD1 identical over 8 bases. The specimen sequenced was PBMCs or T cells enriched from blood (not recorded which). The CDR3 sequence is CASSAGGSNYGYTF. CDR3 nucleotide sequence: TGTGCCAGCAGCGCAGGGGGCTCCAACTATGGCTACACCTTC.